This T cell receptor beta chain stems from a study of human T cells and chemical hapten exposure. How the authors handled the data: Individual samples carried between about 23,224 and 750,000 TCRs, with about 88,000 as the median. MiXCR, run by TCRdb on the RACE reads, gives a single entry per CDR3 protein. These V and J calls derive from TCRdb rather than the authors' analysis. Found here are tens of thousands of distinct CDR3 sequences, roughly 6.7% of them singletons; the top ten hold about 1.5%. Time point of the sample: pre-sensitization, week 0. The treatment denotes: therapeutic diphenylcyclopropenone sensitization with weekly scalp DPC. Total RNA was isolated from whole blood that had not been fractionated. The ends lost 5 bases at V and 4 bases at J; junction bases unmatched: 14. Germline V gives CDR1 SGHTA, CDR2 FQGNSA. The CDR3 sequence is 16 residues long. In this sample, this clonotype turned up many times.

The chain is built from TRBV7-2 and TRBJ2-7, with 7 nucleotides matching TRBD2. This TCR came from a young woman with alopecia areata. Some clones in this sample may be carry-over from other donors' samples. Sequencing was performed on whole blood, taken in connection with sensitization to the hapten diphenylcyclopropenone (DPC). CDR3 coding DNA: TGTGCCAGCAGCCTAAGCGGGGCAGGGAGGGTATACGAGCAGTACTTC. Its translation is CASSLSGAGRVYEQYF.